This T cell receptor beta chain was recorded in a study of blood T cell repertoires in COVID-19. Study as a whole: There were acute and convalescent COVID-19 samples, and they came from the United States, Italy and Spain. T cells, B-cell-depleted T cells, or PBMCs provided the cDNA or gDNA that served as material.

As originally analysed: Nucleated cell number was recorded as an estimate derived from reference gene primer amplification. Generated by immunoSEQ multiplex PCR, the TCRdb table keeps only in-frame clones and is missing some. V and J calls and clone size are copied from that table; D and trimming were computed from the DNA. The sample lists approximately 220,000 clones; around nine tenths were seen once. This CDR3 region has 13 residues. The V and J ends lost 4 bases and 6 bases respectively, with 12 bases between them. The gene calls are TRBV12-3 or TRBV12-4 and TRBJ1-2, with D maybe TRBD1 (5 bases). The TCR sequence derives from a man aged 55-75 years who had recovered from COVID-19. Material: peripheral blood. CDR3 in DNA: TGTGCCAGCAGTTGGGGGGGGAGGGATGGCTACACCTTC. This gives the protein CASSWGGRDGYTF.